This T cell receptor beta chain emerged from a study of blood T cells in healthy people across ages. For the second PCR, which ran for about 6 to 11 cycles, a sample-barcoded 5' primer and a J-beta primer mix were used. TCRdb independently ran MiXCR on the 5' RACE reads; one entry per CDR3 protein. This repertoire shows hundreds of thousands of distinct CDR3 sequences, approximately 52% found once; its top ten account for 13%. This clonotype was recorded a few times. Its antigen is currently unknown. Findings of the study overall: Calculation of diversity from one million T cells yielded estimates considered to be underestimates.

Losses at the gene ends were 5 bases for V and 10 bases for J; bases not matched to a gene: 19. The CDR3 sequence is 19 residues long. CDR1 SGHAT and CDR2 FQNNGV come from the germline V gene. In each sample, at least 7 million PBMCs were isolated. Sequencing used blood. The rearrangement uses TRBV11-2 and TRBJ1-6; the match to TRBD1 covers 11 bases. The TCR originated in a woman of 80 years or more in good health. CDR3 sequence: CASSRNLGQGARGMSPLHF. The DNA for the CDR3 is TGTGCCAGCAGCCGAAATTTAGGACAGGGGGCGAGGGGGATGTCACCCCTCCACTTT. Variable domain in full (rest from reference TRBV11-2 and TRBJ1-6): EAGVAQSPRYKIIEKRQSVAFWCNPISGHATLYWYQQILGQGPKLLIQFQNNGVVDDSQLPKDRFSAERLKGVDSTLKIQPAKLEDSAVYLCASSRNLGQGARGMSPLHFGNGTRLTVT.